The clone carrying this TCR beta chain was seen repeatedly, ten times or more. Its antigen is currently unknown. This record comes from a study of early T cells in non-severe SARS-CoV-2 infection. Study overall: Whole-blood bulk RNA, unsorted, was sequenced, and chains were unpaired. Study results and caveats: Anti-spike CD8 responses were favored by VDJdb matching, which missed private and CD4 specificities.

Individual cDNA molecules carried attached unique molecular identifiers. TCRdb reanalysed the 5' RACE reads using MiXCR and keeps one entry per CDR3 protein. Of about 83,000 distinct CDR3 sequences listed, roughly a tenth are singletons. The clonotype comes from an adult who was a healthcare worker with PCR-confirmed SARS-CoV-2 infection or an uninfected control (not recorded which). The specimen was whole blood, collected at baseline.

In DNA form, the CDR3 reads TGCAGCGTTGAAGATTCGTTTGGGGCCAAGGCGGGCACAGATACGCAGTATTTT. Amino acids: CSVEDSFGAKAGTDTQYF. The rearrangement links TRBV29-1 to TRBJ2-3, with a weak D call TRBD1 (5 bases). The V gene lost 0 bases and the J gene lost 1 base, with 20 bases spanning the gap. The CDR3 is 18 residues long. Germline V lookup: CDR1 SQVTM, CDR2 ANQGSEA.